The 24 T cell receptor beta chains given below trace back to one sample, sequenced in a study of blood T cell repertoires in COVID-19. Data came from immunoSEQ multiplex PCR; TCRdb stores just in-frame clones and leaves some out. Of tens of thousands of clones in the sample, about nine tenths are singletons; the top ten hold 2%. Sequencing was carried out using peripheral blood. The receptors were sampled from a man aged 25 to 40 with acute or convalescent COVID-19.

The V gene is TRBV19, the J gene TRBJ1-1; D might be TRBD1 (5 bases). The CDR3 is 14 residues long. V dropped 6 bases and J dropped 1 base, with 12 bases sitting between them. Germline CDR1 is LNHDA and CDR2 is SQIVND (reference sequence). CDR3 loop: CASRVDRPNTEAFF. The DNA of the CDR3 is TGTGCCAGTAGAGTAGACAGACCGAACACTGAAGCTTTCTTT.

The rearrangement uses TRBV5-6 and TRBJ1-2; weak D call: TRBD1 (5 bases). Germline CDR1 reads SGHDT; CDR2 reads YYEEEE. V was cut by 1 base and J by 4 bases, with 14 bases left in between. The CDR3 extends over 15 amino acids. The CDR3 DNA is TGTGCCAGCAGCTTGTACGCAGGGACTGGCTATGGCTACACCTTC. Its translation: CASSLYAGTGYGYTF.

The chain employs TRBV30 and TRBJ1-4; a possible D gene is TRBD1 (6 bases). V was pared by 2 bases and J by 7 bases, with 14 bases between. The CDR3 is made up of 14 amino acids. Germline CDR1 GTSNPN, CDR2 SVGIG (reference sequence). The CDR3 nucleotides read TGTGCCTGGAGTTCTACAGGGCTGTTTGAAAAACTGTTTTTT. This encodes CAWSSTGLFEKLFF.

In the case of this clone: The germline gene is not matched at one end of the junction; a read error may be the cause. V and J are TRBV3-1 (or the pseudogene TRBV3-2) and TRBJ2-1; TRBD2 agrees at 9 bases. This CDR3 region has 17 residues. The V gene's germline CDR1 is LGHDT and CDR2 YNNKEL (reference sequence). CDR3 loop: CAPSRGGGASSYNEQFF. The CDR3 nucleotides are TGCGCCCCCAGCCGGGGCGGGGGGGCGAGCTCCTACAATGAGCAGTTCTTC.

The rearrangement uses TRBV10-3 and TRBJ1-6, with 9 bases lining up with TRBD1. Germline V gene lookup returns CDR1 ENHRY and CDR2 SYGVKD. CDR3 size: 15 residues. Trimming removed 0 bases from V and 8 bases from J; junction bases left unmatched: 2. Here the CDR3 DNA reads TGTGCCATCAGTGAGTCTTGGGACAGGGATTCACCCCTCCACTTT. Protein sequence: CAISESWDRDSPLHF.

This chain links TRBV5-4 with TRBJ2-5; TRBD2 is a possible D gene (5 bases). The length of the CDR3 is 14 residues. From germline, CDR1 is SGHNT and CDR2 YYREEE (reference sequence). With 0 bases removed from V and 4 bases from J, the gap between germline ends came to 10 bases. This CDR3 is CASSLGTGTETQYF. As DNA, the CDR3 is TGTGCCAGCAGCTTGGGTACGGGAACAGAGACCCAGTACTTC.

This clone has just a few counts. The chain uses TRBV7-9 and TRBJ2-2; D uncertain. CDR1 is SEHNR and CDR2 is FQNEAQ in the germline V gene (reference sequence). Trimming left V 2 bases short and J 8 bases short, with 9 bases between. CDR3 length: 13 residues. The CDR3 DNA reads TGTGCCAGCAGCTTACAGGTCGATGGGGAGCTGTTTTTT. Amino acids: CASSLQVDGELFF. Looking up the rest from reference TRBV7-9 and TRBJ2-2 gives the full variable domain: DTGVSQNPRHKITKRGQNVTFRCDPISEHNRLYWYRQTLGQGPEFLTYFQNEAQLEKSRLLSDRFSAERPKGSFSTLEIQRTEQGDSAMYLCASSLQVDGELFFGEGSRLTVL.

The DNA for the CDR3 is TGCGCCAGCAGCTTGGACAGTTTTAATTCACCCCTCCACTTT. It yields the protein CASSLDSFNSPLHF. The chain recombines TRBV5-1 with TRBJ1-6; no clear D. Deletions cut 0 bases from V and 6 bases from J, with 7 bases between. The CDR3 spans 14 residues. Germline-derived CDR1 and CDR2 are SGHRS and YFSETQ.

The chain uses TRBV2 and TRBJ2-1; 11 nucleotides agree with TRBD1. The CDR3 length is 14 residues. Germline V gene data show CDR1 as SNHLY and CDR2 as FYNNEI. V lost 8 bases to trimming and J lost 8 bases; unmatched junction nucleotides: 8. CDR3 sequence (DNA): TGTGCCAGCGATGGACAGGGGGCAGGCCATGAGCAGTTCTTC. It encodes CASDGQGAGHEQFF.

This chain uses TRBV30 with TRBJ2-3, with D possibly TRBD1 on 5 matching bases. Deletions cut 0 bases from V and 4 bases from J, with 8 bases between. This CDR3 spans 13 amino acids. Looked up from germline, CDR1 is GTSNPN and CDR2 is SVGIG (reference sequence). CDR3 region: CAWSVMGPDTQYF. DNA of the CDR3: TGTGCCTGGAGTGTTATGGGGCCAGATACGCAGTATTTT.

This chain connects TRBV5-6 to TRBJ1-1, with 7 bases identical to TRBD1. The CDR3 sequence is 14 residues long. Germline V gene data show CDR1 as SGHDT and CDR2 as YYEEEE. V gave up 1 base and J gave up 8 bases; unmatched junction bases: 8. Here the CDR3 reads CASSLPNRGAEAFF. CDR3 sequence (DNA): TGTGCCAGCAGCTTGCCTAACAGGGGTGCAGAAGCTTTCTTT. Drawing the rest from reference TRBV5-6 and TRBJ1-1, the complete variable domain is DAGVTQSPTHLIKTRGQQVTLRCSPKSGHDTVSWYQQALGQGPQFIFQYYEEEERQRGNFPDRFSGHQFPNYSSELNVNALLLGDSALYLCASSLPNRGAEAFFGQGTRLTVV.

The chain employs TRBV3-1 (or the pseudogene TRBV3-2) and TRBJ2-5; 7 bases align to TRBD1. The CDR3 contains 13 residues. V shed 5 bases, J shed 5 bases, and the junction held 5 bases outside the gene matches. CDR1 is LGHDT and CDR2 is YNNKEL in the germline V gene (reference sequence). The CDR3 DNA is TGTGCCAGCAGCTGGGACAGTAAGGAGACCCAGTACTTC. Translated: CASSWDSKETQYF.

CDR3 nucleotides: TGTGCCAGCAGCTCGCGGACTAGCCTCGGCGAGCAGTACTTC. Amino acids: CASSSRTSLGEQYF. The V call is TRBV5-4, the J call TRBJ2-7; 8 nucleotides agree with TRBD2. Looked up from germline, CDR1 is SGHNT and CDR2 is YYREEE (reference sequence). V shed 3 bases, J shed 6 bases, and the junction held 8 bases outside the gene matches. CDR3 length: 14 residues.

This sequence joins TRBV3-1 (or the pseudogene TRBV3-2) and TRBJ2-7; 8 bases align to TRBD2. The ends lost 4 bases at V and 0 bases at J; junction bases unmatched: 2. Germline CDR1 LGHDT, CDR2 YNNKEL (reference sequence). There are 14 residues in the CDR3. The CDR3 sequence: CASSLAGNSYEQYF. The CDR3 coding sequence is TGTGCCAGCAGCCTAGCGGGAAACTCCTACGAGCAGTACTTC.

V and J are TRBV9 and TRBJ2-3; 9 nucleotides match TRBD2. Trimming at V came to 1 base and at J to 0 bases, leaving 18 bases not matched to a gene. Per germline, CDR1 SGDLS and CDR2 YYNGEE. The CDR3 runs 21 residues. CDR3 in amino acids: CASSVSMGGRDYRLSTDTQYF. The CDR3 nucleotides are TGTGCCAGCAGCGTATCAATGGGCGGGAGGGACTATCGTTTGAGCACAGATACGCAGTATTTT.

CDR3 residues: CAWSVAGRRDEAFF. The CDR3 DNA is TGTGCCTGGAGTGTAGCGGGAAGACGGGATGAAGCTTTCTTT. The genes are TRBV30 and TRBJ1-1, with D unresolved. This CDR3 region has 14 residues. Germline lookup yields CDR1 GTSNPN and CDR2 SVGIG (reference sequence). V lost 0 bases to trimming and J lost 7 bases, with 15 bases between them.

This chain joins TRBV7-2 and TRBJ1-2; D is possibly TRBD1 (5 bases). This CDR3 region has 14 residues. The V and J ends lost 1 base and 8 bases respectively, with 14 bases between them. The germline V gene has CDR1 SGHTA and CDR2 FQGNSA. The chain's CDR3 is CASSLGAGRDGYTF. CDR3 nucleotide sequence: TGTGCCAGCAGCTTAGGGGCAGGGAGGGACGGCTACACCTTC.

The chain couples TRBV5-1 to TRBJ2-5, with a tentative D call TRBD1 (6 bases). Germline V CDR1 and CDR2: SGHRS, YFSETQ. The CDR3 loop spans 14 amino acids. Deletions cut 4 bases from V and 0 bases from J, with 10 bases between. In nucleotides, the CDR3 is TGCGCCAGCAGCCTGAGACAGGACCAAGAGACCCAGTACTTC. Translating it yields CASSLRQDQETQYF.

The chain employs TRBV7-2 and TRBJ1-2; D gene unclear. Germline V lookup: CDR1 SGHTA, CDR2 FQGNSA. The V end was cut by 1 base, the J end by 14 bases, with 17 bases between. The CDR3 loop spans 13 amino acids. CDR3 loop: CASSLDLARGVTF. CDR3 coding DNA: TGTGCCAGCAGCTTAGATCTTGCCAGAGGAGTTACCTTC.

The chain uses TRBV5-6 and TRBJ2-1; D is ambiguous. The CDR3 spans 13 residues. Per germline, CDR1 SGHDT and CDR2 YYEEEE. The V gene lost 3 bases and the J gene lost 5 bases, with 9 bases spanning the gap. The CDR3 nucleotides are TGTGCCAGCAGCTACGAACCTAACAATGAGCAGTTCTTC. This translates into CASSYEPNNEQFF.

The sample holds a few counts of this clone. CDR3: CASSWDIPPSEGGELFF. The CDR3, as DNA: TGCGCCAGCAGCTGGGACATACCCCCCTCAGAAGGCGGGGAGCTGTTTTTT. The chain joins TRBV5-1 to TRBJ2-2, with TRBD1 as a possible D gene (6 bases). V lost 3 bases to trimming and J lost 7 bases, with 22 bases between them. The CDR3 loop spans 17 amino acids. Germline-derived CDR1 and CDR2 are SGHRS and YFSETQ.

J is TRBJ1-2 and V is TRBV4-3; 7 nucleotides align to TRBD1. V lost 4 bases to trimming and J lost 0 bases; unmatched junction nucleotides: 5. CDR3 size: 15 residues. Germline CDR1 is LGHNA and CDR2 is YSLEER. The CDR3 nucleotides read TGCGCCAGCAGCCGTACAGGGGAAGCTAACTATGGCTACACCTTC. This codes for CASSRTGEANYGYTF.

The CDR3 loop is CASSFNRAGELFF. The CDR3 bases are TGTGCCAGCAGCTTTAACAGGGCCGGGGAGCTGTTTTTT. This chain links TRBV5-4 with TRBJ2-2; a weak D match, TRBD1 (6 bases). V lost 2 bases to trimming and J lost 6 bases, with 8 bases between them. The CDR3 runs to 13 residues. Germline values: CDR1 SGHNT, CDR2 YYREEE (reference sequence).

Comment on this clone: The sample contains more than one DNA sequence encoding this CDR3. V and J are TRBV18 and TRBJ1-1, with a weak D call TRBD1 (5 bases). Germline V gene lookup returns CDR1 KGHSH and CDR2 LQKENI. This CDR3 contains 13 residues. The V and J ends lost 4 bases and 4 bases respectively, with 10 bases between them. The CDR3: CASSLGGGTEAFF. DNA for the CDR3: TGTGCCAGCTCACTGGGGGGAGGCACTGAAGCTTTCTTT.